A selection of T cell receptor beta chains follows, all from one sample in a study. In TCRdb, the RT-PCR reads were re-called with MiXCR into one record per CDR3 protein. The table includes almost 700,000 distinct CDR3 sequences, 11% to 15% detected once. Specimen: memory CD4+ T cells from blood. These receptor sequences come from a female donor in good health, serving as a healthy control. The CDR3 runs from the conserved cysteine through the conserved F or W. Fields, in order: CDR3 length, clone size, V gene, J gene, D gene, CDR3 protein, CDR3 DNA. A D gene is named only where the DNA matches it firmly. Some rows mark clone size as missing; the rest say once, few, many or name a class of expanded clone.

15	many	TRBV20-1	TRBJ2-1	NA	CSARASGVGRNEQFF	TGCAGTGCTAGAGCATCCGGAGTTGGTAGGAATGAGCAGTTCTTC
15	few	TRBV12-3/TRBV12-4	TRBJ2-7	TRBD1	CASSSAGTASYEQYF	TGTGCCAGCAGTTCCGCCGGGACAGCTTCCTACGAGCAGTACTTC
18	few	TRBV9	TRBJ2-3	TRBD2	CASSPIKTSGGYTDTQYF	TGTGCCAGCAGTCCAATAAAGACTAGCGGAGGATACACAGATACGCAGTATTTT
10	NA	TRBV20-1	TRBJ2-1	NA	CSALDYEQFF	TGCAGTGCTTTGGACTATGAGCAGTTCTTC
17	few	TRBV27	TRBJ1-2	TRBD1	CASSLVGTERRLYGYTF	TGTGCCAGCAGTTTAGTGGGGACAGAGCGCCGTCTTTATGGCTACACCTTC
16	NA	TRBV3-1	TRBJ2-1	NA	CASSQNKYSGWDEQFF	TGTGCCAGCAGCCAAAATAAGTATAGCGGCTGGGATGAGCAGTTCTTC
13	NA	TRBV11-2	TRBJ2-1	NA	CASSLDFRNEQFF	TGTGCCAGCAGCTTAGATTTCCGGAATGAGCAGTTCTTC
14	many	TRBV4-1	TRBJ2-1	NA	CAISPGSSYNEQFF	TGCGCCATCTCACCGGGGAGCTCCTACAATGAGCAGTTCTTC
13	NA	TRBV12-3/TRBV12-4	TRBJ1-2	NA	CASTYGGNYGYTF	TGTGCCAGCACTTATGGGGGGAACTATGGCTACACCTTC
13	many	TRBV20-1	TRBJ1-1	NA	CSAVRQLNTEAFF	TGCAGTGCTGTTAGACAGCTGAACACTGAAGCTTTCTTT
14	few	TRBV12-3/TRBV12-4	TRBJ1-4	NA	CASSQWGGDEKLFF	TGTGCCAGCAGTCAATGGGGGGGGGATGAAAAACTGTTTTTT
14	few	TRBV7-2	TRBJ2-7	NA	CASVSSVSSYEQYF	TGTGCCAGCGTTTCGTCCGTAAGCTCCTACGAGCAGTACTTC
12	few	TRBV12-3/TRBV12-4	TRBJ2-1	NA	CASSLARASQFF	TGTGCCAGCAGTTTAGCTAGGGCTTCTCAGTTCTTC
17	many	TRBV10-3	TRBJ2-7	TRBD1	CAISESPAPDRGREQYF	TGTGCCATCAGTGAGTCACCTGCGCCGGACAGGGGTCGCGAGCAGTACTTC
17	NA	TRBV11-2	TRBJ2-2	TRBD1	CASSIQGGARYTGELFF	TGTGCCAGCAGCATTCAAGGGGGCGCCCGGTACACCGGGGAGCTGTTTTTT
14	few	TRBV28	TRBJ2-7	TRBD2	CASSRREEVYEQYF	TGTGCCAGCAGCCGCCGGGAGGAAGTGTACGAGCAGTACTTC
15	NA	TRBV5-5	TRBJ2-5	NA	CASSLLGTEQGSQYF	TGTGCCAGCAGCTTGTTAGGGACGGAGCAAGGGTCGCAGTACTTC